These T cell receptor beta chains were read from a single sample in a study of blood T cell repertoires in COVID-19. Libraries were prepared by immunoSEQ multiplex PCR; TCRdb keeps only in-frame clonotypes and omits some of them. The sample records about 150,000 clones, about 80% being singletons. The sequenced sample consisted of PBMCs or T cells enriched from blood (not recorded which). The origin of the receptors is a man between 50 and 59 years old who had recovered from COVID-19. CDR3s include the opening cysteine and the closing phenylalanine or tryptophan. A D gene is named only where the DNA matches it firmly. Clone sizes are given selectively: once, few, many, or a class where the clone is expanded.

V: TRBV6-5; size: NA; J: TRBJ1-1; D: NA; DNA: TGTGCCAGCAGGACCGACGGGGGGCTCACTGAAGCTTTCTTT; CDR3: CASRTDGGLTEAFF
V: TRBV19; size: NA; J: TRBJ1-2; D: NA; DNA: TGTGCCAGTAGTATCCATGGTGGGGGGGCGCGTGACTATGGCTACACCTTC; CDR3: CASSIHGGGARDYGYTF
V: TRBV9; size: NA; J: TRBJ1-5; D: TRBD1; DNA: TGTGCCAGCAGCGAAGGACAGGGCCTAAATCAGCCCCAGCATTTT; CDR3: CASSEGQGLNQPQHF
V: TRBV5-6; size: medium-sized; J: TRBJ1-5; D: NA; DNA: TGTGCCAGCAGCCGCGGTGGGTGGATCAATAGCAATCAGCCCCAGCATTTT; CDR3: CASSRGGWINSNQPQHF
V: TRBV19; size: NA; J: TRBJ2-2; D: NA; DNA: TGTGCCAGTAGTAGGAGGGGAATAAGGAACACCGGGGAGCTGTTTTTT; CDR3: CASSRRGIRNTGELFF
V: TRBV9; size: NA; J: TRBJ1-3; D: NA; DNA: TGTGCCAGCAGCGTAGAGGGGTCGTCTGGAAACACCATATATTTT; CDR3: CASSVEGSSGNTIYF
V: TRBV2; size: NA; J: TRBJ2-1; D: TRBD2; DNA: TGTGCCACCATCGCGGGGGGCTACAATGAGCAGTTCTTC; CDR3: CATIAGGYNEQFF
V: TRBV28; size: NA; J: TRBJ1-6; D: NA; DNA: TGTGCCAGCAGGACACATGGGTATTCACCCCTCCACTTT; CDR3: CASRTHGYSPLHF
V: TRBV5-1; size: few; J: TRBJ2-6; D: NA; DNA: TGCGCCAGCAGCTCCTTATCGGGATCTGGGGCCAACGTCCTGACTTTC; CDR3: CASSSLSGSGANVLTF
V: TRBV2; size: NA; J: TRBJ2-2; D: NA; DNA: TGTACTACAGGGATGGGTACCGGGGAGCTGTTTTTT; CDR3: CTTGMGTGELFF
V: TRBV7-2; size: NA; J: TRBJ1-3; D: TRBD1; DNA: TGTGCCAGCAGCTTAGACTGGACAGGAACTGGAAACACCATATATTTT; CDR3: CASSLDWTGTGNTIYF
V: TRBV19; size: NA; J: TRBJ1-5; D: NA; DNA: TGTGCCAGTAAGGTTGCGACGGGTAGCAATCAGCCCCAGCATTTT; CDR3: CASKVATGSNQPQHF
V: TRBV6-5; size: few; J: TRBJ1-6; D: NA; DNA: TGTGCCAGCAGTTACTCTTCACGGCCTAGTTCACCCCTCCACTTT; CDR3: CASSYSSRPSSPLHF
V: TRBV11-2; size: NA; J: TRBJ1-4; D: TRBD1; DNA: TGTGCCAGCAGCTTAGTTGGGGGGACAGCGAATGAAAAACTGTTTTTT; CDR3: CASSLVGGTANEKLFF
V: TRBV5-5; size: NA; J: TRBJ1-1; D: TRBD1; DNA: TGTGCCAGCAGTAATACGGGACAGCGGAACACTGAAGCTTTCTTT; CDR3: CASSNTGQRNTEAFF
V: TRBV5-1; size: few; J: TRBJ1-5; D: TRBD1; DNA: TGCGCCAGCAGCGATGGACAGGGGAAGCAGCCCCAGCATTTT; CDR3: CASSDGQGKQPQHF
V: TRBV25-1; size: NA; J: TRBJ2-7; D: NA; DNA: TGTGCCAGCAACCCCGGAGGTTACGAGCAGTACTTC; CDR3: CASNPGGYEQYF
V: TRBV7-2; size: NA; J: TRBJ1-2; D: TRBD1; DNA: TGTGCCAGCAGCGCGGACAGGGTGAGCTACACCTTC; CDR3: CASSADRVSYTF
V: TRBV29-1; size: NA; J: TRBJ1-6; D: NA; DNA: TGCAGCGTTAGGGGCGAGTCCCCAAATTCACCCCTCCACTTT; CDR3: CSVRGESPNSPLHF
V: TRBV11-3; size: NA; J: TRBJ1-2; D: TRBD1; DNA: TGTGCCAGCAGGAACGCAGGGGGCGGTGGCTACACCTTC; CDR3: CASRNAGGGGYTF
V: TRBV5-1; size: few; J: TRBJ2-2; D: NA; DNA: TGCGCCAGCAGCTTGTCTGCCGGTACCGAAGGGGAGCTGTTTTTT; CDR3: CASSLSAGTEGELFF
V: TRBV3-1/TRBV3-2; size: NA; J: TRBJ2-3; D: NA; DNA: TGTGCCAGCAGCCGGGGGACTCGCACAGATACGCAGTATTTT; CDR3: CASSRGTRTDTQYF
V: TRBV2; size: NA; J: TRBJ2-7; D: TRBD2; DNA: TGTGCCAGCAGGGAGAGCGGGGGGTCCAACGAGCAGTACTTC; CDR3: CASRESGGSNEQYF
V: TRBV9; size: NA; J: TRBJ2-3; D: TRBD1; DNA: TGTGCCAGCAGCCCCCGACAGGGGCCCACAGATACGCAGTATTTT; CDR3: CASSPRQGPTDTQYF
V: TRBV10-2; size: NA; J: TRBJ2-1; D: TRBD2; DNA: TGCGCCACCGCCCTCTTAACTAGCGGGGAAGTCAATGAGCAGTTCTTC; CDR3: CATALLTSGEVNEQFF
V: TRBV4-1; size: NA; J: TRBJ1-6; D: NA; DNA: TGCGCCAGCAGCCAGGGCACAGGAGTCTCCTATAATTCACCCCTCCACTTT; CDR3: CASSQGTGVSYNSPLHF
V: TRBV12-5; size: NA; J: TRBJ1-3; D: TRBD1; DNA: TGTGCTAGTGGTTCGGGGACAGGATCTGGAAACACCATATATTTT; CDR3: CASGSGTGSGNTIYF
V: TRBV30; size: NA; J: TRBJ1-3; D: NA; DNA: TGTGCCTGGAGTGTCGGGGTGTCCTCTGGAAACACCATATATTTT; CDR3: CAWSVGVSSGNTIYF
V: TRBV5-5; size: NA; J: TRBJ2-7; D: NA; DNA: TGTGCCAGCAGCTTGGCCCGGGGAATTCGTTACGAGCAGTACTTC; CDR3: CASSLARGIRYEQYF
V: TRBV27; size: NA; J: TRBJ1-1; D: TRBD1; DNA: TGTGCCAGCAGAAATCTCGGCGCAGGGGGCCCTGAAGCTTTCTTT; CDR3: CASRNLGAGGPEAFF
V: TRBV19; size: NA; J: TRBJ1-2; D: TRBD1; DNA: TGTGCCAGTAGTATAGGGACAGGCAACTATGGCTACACCTTC; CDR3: CASSIGTGNYGYTF
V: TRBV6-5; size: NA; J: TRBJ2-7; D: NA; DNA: TGTGCCAGCAGCCGGACAGACTCCTACGAGCAGTACTTC; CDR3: CASSRTDSYEQYF
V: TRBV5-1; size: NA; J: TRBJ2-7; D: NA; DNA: TGCGCCAGCAGCTTGGGATTGGACAGCCTCTACGAGCAGTACTTC; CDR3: CASSLGLDSLYEQYF
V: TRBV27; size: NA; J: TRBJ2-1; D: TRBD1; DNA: TGTGCCAGCAGTATGGGACAGGGGAGTAATGAGCAGTTCTTC; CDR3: CASSMGQGSNEQFF
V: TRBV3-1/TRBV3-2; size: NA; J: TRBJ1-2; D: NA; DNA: TGTGCCAGCAGCCAAGGAGACAGGTCTCTGGTTGGCTACACCTTC; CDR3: CASSQGDRSLVGYTF
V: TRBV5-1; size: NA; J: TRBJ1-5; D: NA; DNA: TGCGCCAGCAGCGTCGTTGGCAATCAGCCCCAGCATTTT; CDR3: CASSVVGNQPQHF
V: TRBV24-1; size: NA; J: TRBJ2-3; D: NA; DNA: TGTGCCACCAGTTACGGAGTAGGTGGTACGCAGTATTTT; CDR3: CATSYGVGGTQYF
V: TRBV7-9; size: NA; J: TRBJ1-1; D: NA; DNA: TGTGCCAGCAGCCCGAGGTCTCCCCTGGGCACTGAAGCTTTCTTT; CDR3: CASSPRSPLGTEAFF
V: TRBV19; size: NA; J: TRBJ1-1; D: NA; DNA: TGTGCCAGTATCGGCAGGGGATACACTGAAGCTTTCTTT; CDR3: CASIGRGYTEAFF
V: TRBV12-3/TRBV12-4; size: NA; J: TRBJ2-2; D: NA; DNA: TGTGCCAGCAGCCTAGATGCTCCCGGGGAGCTGTTTTTT; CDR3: CASSLDAPGELFF
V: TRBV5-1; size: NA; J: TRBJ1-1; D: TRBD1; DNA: TGCGCCAGCAGCCCTAGACAGGGGGCAGGAACTGAAGCTTTCTTT; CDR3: CASSPRQGAGTEAFF
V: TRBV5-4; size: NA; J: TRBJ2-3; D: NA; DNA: TGTGCCAGCAGCTTGATGGACTGGCTCACAGATACGCAGTATTTT; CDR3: CASSLMDWLTDTQYF